This TCR beta chain stems from a study of blood T cell repertoires in COVID-19. Study-wide context: Researchers got acute and convalescent COVID-19 samples from the United States, Italy and Spain.

In germline, CDR1 is KGHSH, CDR2 LQKENI. The CDR3 runs to 15 residues. With 2 bases removed from V and 4 bases from J, the gap between germline ends came to 9 bases. Participants spanned ages about 18 to 90 years and resided in about two dozen US areas. Libraries were prepared by immunoSEQ multiplex PCR; TCRdb keeps only in-frame clonotypes and omits some of them. The top ten clones hold under 3% of a sample with roughly 200,000 clones, approximately 89% of them seen once. The chain uses TRBV18 and TRBJ1-6, with TRBD1 as a possible D gene (6 bases). The clonotype was recovered from a woman in her forties with acute COVID-19. Sequenced: PBMCs or T cells enriched from blood (not recorded which). The CDR3 DNA reads as TGTGCCAGCTCACCAGGGGGCAGTTATAATTCACCCCTCCACTTT. It specifies CASSPGGSYNSPLHF. The whole variable domain, filled in from reference TRBV18 and TRBJ1-6, reads NAGVMQNPRHLVRRRGQEARLRCSPMKGHSHVYWYRQLPEEGLKFMVYLQKENIIDESGMPKERFSAEFPKEGPSILRIQQVVRGDSAAYFCASSPGGSYNSPLHFGNGTRLTVT.